This passage covers 8 T cell receptor beta chains from one sample sequenced in a study of shared clonotypes between healthy human individuals. Assay used: immunoSEQ multiplex PCR; TCRdb lists only in-frame clones, some missing. The sample shows more than 400,000 clones, about 96% of them seen only once. Material for sequencing was naive CD4+ T cells sorted from blood. Subset: CD45RA+ positively selected. The receptors originated from a young woman in good health.

About this clone: This CDR3 is also generated by other DNA sequences in the sample. This rearrangement joins TRBV7-2 to TRBJ2-7; 10 bases are a match to TRBD2. Germline loops: CDR1 SGHTA, CDR2 FQGNSA. This CDR3 is built from 15 residues. The trim removed 6 bases at V and 1 base at J, leaving 6 bases unmatched. The chain's CDR3 is CASSRRTSGSYEQYF. The DNA of the CDR3 is TGTGCCAGCAGTCGGCGGACTAGCGGTTCCTACGAGCAGTACTTC.

This clone was picked up one time. It is likely a read error, because the conserved phenylalanine at the end of the CDR3 is missing. The limits of the CDR3 on the DNA are not certain, so only TCRdb's listed CDR3 is given. The chain carries TRBV21-1 and TRBJ2-7. TRBV21-1 is designated a pseudogene. The CDR3 extends over 10 residues, inclusive of both ends. The CDR3: CASSYKGGNS.

Written as DNA, the CDR3 is TGTGCCAGCAGCGCCGGGGCCAACGTCCTGACTTTC. Its translation is CASSAGANVLTF. The chain has TRBV7-9 and TRBJ2-6; no reliable D call. Germline V gene sequence: CDR1 SEHNR, CDR2 FQNEAQ (reference sequence). V lost 5 bases, J lost 4 bases, and 3 bases lay in between. CDR3 length: 12 amino acids.

The chain uses TRBV29-1 and TRBJ2-7, with D hard to call. This CDR3 has 13 amino acids. V dropped 4 bases and J dropped 0 bases, with 10 bases sitting between them. Germline CDR1 is SQVTM and CDR2 is ANQGSEA. The CDR3 reads CSVAETHSYEQYF. The CDR3 nucleotides are TGCAGCGTTGCAGAGACTCACTCCTACGAGCAGTACTTC.

This chain joins TRBV29-1 and TRBJ2-7; D might be TRBD1 (5 bases). Germline CDR1 and CDR2: SQVTM and ANQGSEA. This CDR3 contains 12 residues. V lost 4 bases to trimming and J lost 2 bases, with 9 bases between them. For the CDR3, the DNA is TGCAGCGTTGTGAGCAGGGCCTACGAGCAGTACTTC. Amino acids: CSVVSRAYEQYF.

This chain uses TRBV2 with TRBJ2-5; 8 bases are shared with TRBD2. This CDR3 contains 15 residues. Germline CDR1 SNHLY, CDR2 FYNNEI. With V trimmed by 6 bases and J by 5 bases, 11 bases remained unmatched. CDR3 DNA sequence: TGTGCCAGCAGGGCACTAGCGGAACGAACGGAGACCCAGTACTTC. It translates to CASRALAERTETQYF. The entire variable domain, with the rest obtained from reference TRBV2 and TRBJ2-5, is as follows: EPEVTQTPSHQVTQMGQEVILRCVPISNHLYFYWYRQILGQKVEFLVSFYNNEISEKSEIFDDQFSVERPDGSNFTLKIRSTKLEDSAMYFCASRALAERTETQYFGPGTRLLVL.

DNA of the CDR3: TGTGCCAGCAGTGCTCTAGCCGGCCGCACCGGGGAGCTGTTTTTT. Its protein is CASSALAGRTGELFF. The V and J genes are TRBV6-5 and TRBJ2-2; D perhaps matches TRBD2 (5 bases). V lost 5 bases and J lost 4, with 14 bases in between. CDR3 length equals 15 residues. Germline loops: CDR1 MNHEY, CDR2 SVGAGI.

The J gene is TRBJ2-3, the V gene TRBV5-6; D is unresolved. The CDR3 has 14 residues. V was shortened by 4 bases and J by 8 bases, with 17 bases between the two germline ends. Germline V lookup: CDR1 SGHDT, CDR2 YYEEEE. This chain's CDR3 is CASSRFASPGTQYF. The CDR3 nucleotides are TGTGCCAGCAGCCGCTTTGCTTCCCCGGGTACGCAGTATTTT.